This T cell receptor (beta chain) was obtained from a study of blood T cell repertoires in COVID-19. In the original processing: Amplified reference gene primers provided the basis for estimating nucleated cell counts. TCRdb's table, derived via immunoSEQ multiplex PCR, lists solely in-frame clones and lacks some. The D gene and trimming were derived from the DNA, and the V and J assignments and clone size from that table. Here the sample spans 250,000 to 300,000 clones, about 88% being singletons. Seattle patients were enrolled during active infection and followed longitudinally. The source is a woman aged 25 to 39 with COVID-19, enrolled during active disease. The source material was peripheral blood.

For the CDR3, the DNA is TGCAGCGTAGGCAACAGGGGGCGCTTTGAAGCTTTCTTT. The encoded protein is CSVGNRGRFEAFF. The V call is TRBV29-1, the J call TRBJ1-1, with TRBD1 identical over 9 bases. V was pared by 6 bases and J by 7 bases, with 9 bases of the junction left unmatched. Germline values: CDR1 SQVTM, CDR2 ANQGSEA. CDR3 length equals 13 residues.